Listed below are T cell receptor beta chains from one sample, sequenced in a study of blood T cells in healthy people across ages. TCRdb fed the 5' RACE reads into MiXCR, producing one record per CDR3 protein. This sample has 780,000 or so distinct CDR3 sequences, with approximately 25% found just once. The sample also formed part of further work on T cells of mothers and their children.

The specimen sequenced was blood. The receptors shown here come from a boy aged 10-17 years in good health. Each CDR3 is given with its conserved first and last residue. A D gene is named only where the DNA matches it firmly. Not every row has a clone size; where given, it reads once, few, many or a size class.

clone_size,j_call,d_call,v_call,cdr3_aa,cdr3_nt
few,TRBJ2-7,TRBD2,TRBV29-1,CSVKQREATYEQYF,TGCAGCGTTAAGCAGCGGGAGGCTACCTACGAGCAGTACTTC
-,TRBJ2-1,-,TRBV6-2/TRBV6-3,CASTRTGNEQFF,TGTGCCAGCACCAGAACCGGGAATGAGCAGTTCTTC
many,TRBJ2-5,TRBD1,TRBV28,CASRRPQGTGETQYF,TGTGCCAGCAGGCGCCCACAGGGGACGGGGGAGACCCAGTACTTC
-,TRBJ2-5,-,TRBV6-1,CAGSGSWETQYF,TGTGCCGGTAGTGGTTCGTGGGAGACCCAGTACTTC
-,TRBJ2-7,-,TRBV6-1,CASSEVVGSYEQYF,TGTGCCAGCAGTGAAGTTGTCGGCTCCTACGAGCAGTACTTC
-,TRBJ1-1,-,TRBV6-1,CASHRPPPSTVDHWEAFF,TGTGCCAGCCATCGCCCCCCTCCCTCTACGGTGGACCACTGGGAAGCTTTCTTT
-,TRBJ1-6,-,TRBV29-1,CSVHRWRVRPYNSPLHF,TGCAGCGTTCACAGGTGGAGAGTGCGGCCCTATAATTCACCCCTCCACTTT
-,TRBJ2-6,-,TRBV5-5,CASSLGVVEVLSGANVLTF,TGTGCCAGCAGCTTGGGGGTTGTGGAGGTCCTCTCTGGGGCCAACGTCCTGACTTTC
few,TRBJ2-4,-,TRBV2,CASSEESSPNIQYF,TGTGCCAGCAGTGAAGAGTCTAGCCCAAACATTCAGTACTTC
-,TRBJ2-5,-,TRBV4-1,CASSQEGRQQETQYF,TGCGCCAGCAGCCAAGAAGGCCGACAGCAAGAGACCCAGTACTTC
-,TRBJ2-3,-,TRBV24-1,CATSDFPDTQYF,TGTGCCACCAGTGATTTTCCGGATACGCAGTATTTT
-,TRBJ1-5,-,TRBV6-2/TRBV6-3,CASSSRDSGGNQPQHF,TGTGCCAGCAGTTCCCGGGACTCCGGCGGGAATCAGCCCCAGCATTTT
-,TRBJ2-1,TRBD2,TRBV7-2,CASSLVAGAWSGSKDEQFF,TGTGCCAGCAGCTTAGTAGCGGGAGCGTGGTCGGGGTCTAAGGATGAGCAGTTCTTC
-,TRBJ2-7,-,TRBV7-2,CASSLGGPYEHYF,TGTGCCAGCAGCTTAGGAGGACCGTACGAGCACTACTTC
-,TRBJ2-7,-,TRBV6-1,CATKDEVYEQYF,TGTGCCACGAAAGACGAGGTCTACGAGCAGTACTTC
few,TRBJ2-7,TRBD2,TRBV6-5,CASTSGRDGYEQYF,TGTGCCAGCACCTCAGGGAGGGATGGCTACGAGCAGTACTTC
few,TRBJ2-1,-,TRBV4-1,CASSRGATYNEQFF,TGCGCCAGCAGCCGCGGGGCTACCTACAATGAGCAGTTCTTC